Described below is a single TCR beta chain sequence and its context. The antigen is unknown. V shed 4 bases, J shed 10 bases, and the junction held 7 bases outside the gene matches. Germline CDR1 SQVTM, CDR2 ANQGSEA. The CDR3 totals 13 residues. Arm-PCR with iRepertoire HTBI primers amplified the CDR3 regions for these TCR beta libraries. TCRdb re-called the multiplex PCR reads with MiXCR, one entry per CDR3 protein. The sample has under 450,000 distinct CDR3 sequences, 10% to 15% seen once. The sample belongs to a study of regulatory T cells in long-lasting Graves disease. Study results and limitations: Sharing of public clonotypes was greater in persistent patients (about 3,000) than in new patients (roughly 970). Analysis covered peripheral blood alone, not thyroid tissue. Persistent Graves' patients possessed reduced TCR diversity relative to recently diagnosed ones.

Specified time point: newly diagnosed GD, antithyroid drugs for less than 3 months. The TCR library was prepared using RNA isolated from PBMCs. These same data were also listed under a study on T cells in Graves' hyperthyroidism and ophthalmopathy. That paper states: TCR CDR3 underwent first-round RT-PCR with the HTBI primer set.

The sequencing here drew on peripheral blood mononuclear cells (PBMCs), taken at new diagnosis, from a patient treated with antithyroid drugs. The genes are TRBV29-1 and TRBJ2-1, with 10 bases matching TRBD2. This receptor was taken from a woman in her late teens or twenties with Graves disease. CDR3 protein: CSVALAGDGEQFF. CDR3 bases: TGCAGCGTTGCTCTAGCGGGAGATGGAGAGCAGTTCTTC.